This T cell receptor (beta chain) stems from a study of CD8 T cells in ankylosing spondylitis. The TCR beta libraries were generated through quantitative 5'-RACE incorporating molecular barcodes. In TCRdb, the 5' RACE reads were re-called with MiXCR into one record per CDR3 protein. Among approximately 540,000 distinct CDR3 sequences listed, 10% to 15% were seen once. Broader study findings: Matched ankylosing spondylitis synovial fluid reportedly showed significant enrichment of disease-linked clones. There was a TCR beta motif, made of several highly homologous variants, that appeared characteristic of ankylosing spondylitis blood. Peripheral blood held disease-linked clones only at relatively low frequency, and these were CD8+.

Germline lookup yields CDR1 ENHRY and CDR2 SYGVKD. This CDR3 region has 17 residues. Trimming took 5 bases from V and 0 from J, leaving 17 bases between them. As for this clonotype: Its antigen is as yet unknown.

The chain joins TRBV10-3 to TRBJ2-1, with D perhaps matching TRBD2 (7 bases). The sample taken for sequencing was blood, either unsorted or a sorted T cell fraction (not recorded which). This clonotype was sampled from a male donor with ankylosing spondylitis. This CDR3 reads CAISNQGLGGSYNEQFF. In nucleotides, the CDR3 is TGTGCCATCAGTAACCAAGGACTAGGGGGCTCCTACAATGAGCAGTTCTTC.